These T cell receptor beta chains were read from a single sample in a study of cytomegalovirus exposure and HLA in healthy donors. Method: immunoSEQ multiplex PCR; TCRdb's copy keeps in-frame clones and lacks some. The repertoire holds about 160,000 clones, with 80% as singletons. Sequenced material: PBMCs. Receptors were obtained from a man aged 18-30 years in good health and CMV-seropositive. Each CDR3 is given with its conserved first and last residue. D genes are given only for firm matches. Size tells how often a clone was seen (once, few, many) or the class of an expanded clone, and some rows leave it out.

d_gene: TRBD1
abundance: .
v_gene: TRBV30
j_gene: TRBJ1-1
CDR3aa: CAWSLDRGNYEAFF
CDR3nt: TGTGCCTGGAGCTTGGACAGGGGGAACTACGAAGCTTTCTTT

d_gene: .
abundance: .
v_gene: TRBV29-1
j_gene: TRBJ2-2
CDR3aa: CSAQGSANTGELFF
CDR3nt: TGCAGCGCCCAAGGGAGTGCGAACACCGGGGAGCTGTTTTTT

d_gene: .
abundance: few
v_gene: TRBV7-2
j_gene: TRBJ1-2
CDR3aa: CASSLSLNYGYTF
CDR3nt: TGTGCCAGCAGCTTAAGCTTAAACTATGGCTACACCTTC

d_gene: TRBD1
abundance: .
v_gene: TRBV5-1
j_gene: TRBJ2-5
CDR3aa: CASSSDRGTETQYF
CDR3nt: TGCGCCAGCAGCAGTGACAGGGGTACGGAGACCCAGTACTTC

d_gene: .
abundance: .
v_gene: TRBV4-3
j_gene: TRBJ2-7
CDR3aa: CASSQERDFYEQYF
CDR3nt: TGCGCCAGCAGCCAAGAACGGGATTTCTACGAGCAGTACTTC

d_gene: .
abundance: few
v_gene: TRBV20-1
j_gene: TRBJ1-6
CDR3aa: CSARGDTQLHF
CDR3nt: TGCAGTGCTAGAGGGGACACCCAACTCCACTTT

d_gene: .
abundance: .
v_gene: TRBV7-9
j_gene: TRBJ2-1
CDR3aa: CSSRPNTGSSYNEQFF
CDR3nt: TGTTCCAGCAGGCCTAATACTGGGAGCTCCTACAATGAGCAGTTCTTC

d_gene: TRBD2
abundance: .
v_gene: TRBV5-1
j_gene: TRBJ2-3
CDR3aa: CASSLETSGTDTQYF
CDR3nt: TGCGCCAGCAGCTTGGAGACTAGCGGGACAGATACGCAGTATTTT

d_gene: TRBD1
abundance: .
v_gene: TRBV19
j_gene: TRBJ2-1
CDR3aa: CASSIGPGQIYNEQFF
CDR3nt: TGTGCCAGTAGTATAGGTCCGGGACAGATCTACAATGAGCAGTTCTTC

d_gene: .
abundance: .
v_gene: TRBV6-5
j_gene: TRBJ1-6
CDR3aa: CASTPTREARSPLHF
CDR3nt: TGTGCCAGCACCCCGACTCGGGAGGCAAGATCACCCCTCCACTTT

d_gene: .
abundance: .
v_gene: TRBV2
j_gene: TRBJ2-7
CDR3aa: CASRVLSYEQYF
CDR3nt: TGTGCCAGCAGGGTACTTTCCTACGAGCAGTACTTC